This TCR beta chain was profiled in a study of blood T cell repertoires in COVID-19. Per the original methods: Reference gene primer amplification yielded estimated nucleated cell counts. Sequenced by immunoSEQ multiplex PCR; TCRdb stores in-frame clones only, minus some. V, J and clone size derive from that table, while D and trimming were established from the DNA sequence. Of roughly 53,000 clones listed, about 85% are singletons. CDR3 size: 19 residues. Germline V CDR1 and CDR2: LGHNA, YSLEER. The V and J ends lost 0 bases and 0 bases respectively, with 17 bases between them. In this sample, this clone turned up a few times.

The receptor was isolated from a human donor in a cohort sampled during active COVID-19. Sequenced sample: peripheral blood. The V and J genes are TRBV4-3 and TRBJ2-2, with a tentative D call TRBD2 (5 bases). The CDR3 DNA follows: TGCGCCAGCAGCCAAGAGGAGACCGGACTTATTACGAACACCGGGGAGCTGTTTTTT. It yields the protein CASSQEETGLITNTGELFF.